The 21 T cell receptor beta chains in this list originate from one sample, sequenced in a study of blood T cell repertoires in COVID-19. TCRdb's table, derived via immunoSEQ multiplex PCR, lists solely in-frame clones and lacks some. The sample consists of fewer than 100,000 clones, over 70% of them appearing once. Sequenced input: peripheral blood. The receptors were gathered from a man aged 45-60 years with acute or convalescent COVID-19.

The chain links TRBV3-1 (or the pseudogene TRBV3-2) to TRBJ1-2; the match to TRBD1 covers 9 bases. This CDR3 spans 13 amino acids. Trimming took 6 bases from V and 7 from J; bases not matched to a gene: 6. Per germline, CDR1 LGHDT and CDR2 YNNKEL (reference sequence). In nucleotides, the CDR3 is TGTGCCAGCAGTCTCACAGGGGGCGGTGGCTACACCTTC. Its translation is CASSLTGGGGYTF.

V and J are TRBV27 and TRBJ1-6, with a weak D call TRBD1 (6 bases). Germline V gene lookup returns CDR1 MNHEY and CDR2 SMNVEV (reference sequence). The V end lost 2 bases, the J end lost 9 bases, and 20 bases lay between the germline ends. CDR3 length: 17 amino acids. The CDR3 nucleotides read TGTGCCAGCAGTTTAAGGGGACAAAACCCAAGGGGTTCACCCCTCCACTTT. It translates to CASSLRGQNPRGSPLHF.

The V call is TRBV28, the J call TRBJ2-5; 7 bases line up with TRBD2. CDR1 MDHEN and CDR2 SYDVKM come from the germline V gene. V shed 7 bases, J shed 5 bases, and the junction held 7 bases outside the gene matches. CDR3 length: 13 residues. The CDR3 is CASTTGGWETQYF. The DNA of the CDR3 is TGTGCCAGCACCACCGGGGGGTGGGAGACCCAGTACTTC.

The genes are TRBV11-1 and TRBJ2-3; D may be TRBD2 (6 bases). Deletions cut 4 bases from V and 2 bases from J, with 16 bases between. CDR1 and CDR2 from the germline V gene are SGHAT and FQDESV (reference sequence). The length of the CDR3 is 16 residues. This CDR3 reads CASSSRYGTPTDTQYF. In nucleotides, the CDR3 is TGTGCCAGCAGCTCTAGGTATGGGACTCCCACAGATACGCAGTATTTT.

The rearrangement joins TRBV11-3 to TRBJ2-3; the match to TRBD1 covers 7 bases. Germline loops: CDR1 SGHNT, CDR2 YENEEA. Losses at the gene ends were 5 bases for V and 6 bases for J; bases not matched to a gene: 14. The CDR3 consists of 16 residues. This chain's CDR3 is CASSGRRQGGSDTQYF. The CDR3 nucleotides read TGTGCCAGCAGCGGCCGGAGACAGGGCGGATCGGATACGCAGTATTTT. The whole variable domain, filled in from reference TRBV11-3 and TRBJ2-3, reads EAGVVQSPRYKIIEKKQPVAFWCNPISGHNTLYWYLQNLGQGPELLIRYENEEAVDDSQLPKDRFSAERLKGVDSTLKIQPAELGDSAVYLCASSGRRQGGSDTQYFGPGTRLTVL.

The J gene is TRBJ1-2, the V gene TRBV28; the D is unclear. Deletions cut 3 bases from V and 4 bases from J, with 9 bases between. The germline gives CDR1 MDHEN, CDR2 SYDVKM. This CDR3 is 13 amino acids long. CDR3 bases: TGTGCCAGCAGTTTGGGCTCATCCTATGGCTACACCTTC. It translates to CASSLGSSYGYTF.

The CDR3 reads CATSTRSLPSESGSYNEQFF. CDR3 nucleotide sequence: TGTGCCACCAGCACAAGGAGCCTACCCTCCGAGTCCGGCTCCTACAATGAGCAGTTCTTC. This chain uses TRBV15 with TRBJ2-1, with no clear D. V lost 4 bases and J lost 0, with 25 bases in between. The CDR3 extends over 20 amino acids. Germline V gene lookup returns CDR1 LNHNV and CDR2 YYDKDF (reference sequence).

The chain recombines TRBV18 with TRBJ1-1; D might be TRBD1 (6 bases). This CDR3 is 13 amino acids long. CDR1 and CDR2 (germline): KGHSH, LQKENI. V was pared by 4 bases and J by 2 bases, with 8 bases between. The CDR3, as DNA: TGTGCCAGCTCACAGGACAGTAACACTGAAGCTTTCTTT. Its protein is CASSQDSNTEAFF.

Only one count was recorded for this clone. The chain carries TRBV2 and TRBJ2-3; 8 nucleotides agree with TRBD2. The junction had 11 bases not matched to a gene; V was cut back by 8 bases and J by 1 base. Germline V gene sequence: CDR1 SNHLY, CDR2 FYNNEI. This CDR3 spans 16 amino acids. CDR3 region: CASQDPGLGGTDTQYF. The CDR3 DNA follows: TGTGCCAGCCAAGACCCGGGACTAGGGGGCACAGATACGCAGTATTTT. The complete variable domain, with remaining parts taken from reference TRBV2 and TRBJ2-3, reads EPEVTQTPSHQVTQMGQEVILRCVPISNHLYFYWYRQILGQKVEFLVSFYNNEISEKSEIFDDQFSVERPDGSNFTLKIRSTKLEDSAMYFCASQDPGLGGTDTQYFGPGTRLTVL.

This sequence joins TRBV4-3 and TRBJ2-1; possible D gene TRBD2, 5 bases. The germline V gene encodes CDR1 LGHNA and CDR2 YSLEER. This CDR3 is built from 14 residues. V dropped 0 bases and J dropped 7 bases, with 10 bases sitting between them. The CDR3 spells CASSQDRELNEQFF. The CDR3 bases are TGCGCCAGCAGCCAAGACCGGGAACTTAATGAGCAGTTCTTC.

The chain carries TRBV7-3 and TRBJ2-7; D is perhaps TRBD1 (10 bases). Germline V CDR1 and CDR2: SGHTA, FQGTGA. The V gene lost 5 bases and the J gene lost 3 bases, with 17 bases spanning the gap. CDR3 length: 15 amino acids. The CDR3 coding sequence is TGTGCCAGCAGCCCTAGCGGGGACAGGGGCTACGAGCAGTACTTC. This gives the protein CASSPSGDRGYEQYF.

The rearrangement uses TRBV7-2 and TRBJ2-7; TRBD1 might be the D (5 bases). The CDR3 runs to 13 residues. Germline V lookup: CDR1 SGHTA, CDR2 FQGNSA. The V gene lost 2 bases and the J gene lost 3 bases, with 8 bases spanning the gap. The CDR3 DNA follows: TGTGCCAGCAGCTTAAAAGGACACTACGAGCAGTACTTC. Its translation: CASSLKGHYEQYF.

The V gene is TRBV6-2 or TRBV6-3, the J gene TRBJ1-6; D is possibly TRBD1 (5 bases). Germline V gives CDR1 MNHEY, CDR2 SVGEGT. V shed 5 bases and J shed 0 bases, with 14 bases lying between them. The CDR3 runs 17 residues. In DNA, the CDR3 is TGTGCCAGCAGTAAGGGACTGCAAAGCTCCTATAATTCACCCCTCCACTTT. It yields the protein CASSKGLQSSYNSPLHF.

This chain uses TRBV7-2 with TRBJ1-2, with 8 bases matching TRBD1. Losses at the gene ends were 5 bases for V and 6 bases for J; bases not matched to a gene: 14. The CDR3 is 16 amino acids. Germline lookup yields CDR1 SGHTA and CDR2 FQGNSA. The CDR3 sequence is CASSPTGQGGRNGYTF. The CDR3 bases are TGTGCCAGCAGCCCTACAGGACAGGGAGGAAGAAATGGCTACACCTTC.

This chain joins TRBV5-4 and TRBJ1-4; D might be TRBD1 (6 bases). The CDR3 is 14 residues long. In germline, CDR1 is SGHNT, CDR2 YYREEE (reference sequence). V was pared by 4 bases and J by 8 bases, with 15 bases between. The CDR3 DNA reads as TGTGCCAGCAGCGTAAACAGGGCCAGGGAAAAACTGTTTTTT. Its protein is CASSVNRAREKLFF.

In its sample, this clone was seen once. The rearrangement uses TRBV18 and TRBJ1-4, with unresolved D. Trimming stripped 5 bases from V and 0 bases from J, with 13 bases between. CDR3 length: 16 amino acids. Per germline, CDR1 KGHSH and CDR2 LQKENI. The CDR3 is CASSFSSQATNEKLFF. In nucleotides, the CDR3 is TGTGCCAGCTCATTTTCCTCCCAGGCAACTAATGAAAAACTGTTTTTT.

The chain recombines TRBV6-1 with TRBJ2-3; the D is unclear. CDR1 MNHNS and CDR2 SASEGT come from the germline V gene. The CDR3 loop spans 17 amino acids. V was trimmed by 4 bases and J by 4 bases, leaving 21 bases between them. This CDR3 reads CASSGRVQEGVADTQYF. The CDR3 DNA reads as TGTGCCAGCAGTGGCCGGGTGCAAGAAGGAGTAGCAGATACGCAGTATTTT.

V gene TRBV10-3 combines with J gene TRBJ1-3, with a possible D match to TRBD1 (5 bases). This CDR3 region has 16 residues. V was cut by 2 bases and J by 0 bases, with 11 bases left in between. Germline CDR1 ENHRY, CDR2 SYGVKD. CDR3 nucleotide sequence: TGTGCCATCAGTGAGGGCAGGGTACTCTCTGGAAACACCATATATTTT. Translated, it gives CAISEGRVLSGNTIYF.

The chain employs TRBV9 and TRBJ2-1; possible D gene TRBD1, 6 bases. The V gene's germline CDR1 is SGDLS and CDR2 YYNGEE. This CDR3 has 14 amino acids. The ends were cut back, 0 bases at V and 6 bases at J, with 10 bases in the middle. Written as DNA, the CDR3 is TGTGCCAGCAGCGTAGTATCAGGGGTCAATGAGCAGTTCTTC. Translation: CASSVVSGVNEQFF.

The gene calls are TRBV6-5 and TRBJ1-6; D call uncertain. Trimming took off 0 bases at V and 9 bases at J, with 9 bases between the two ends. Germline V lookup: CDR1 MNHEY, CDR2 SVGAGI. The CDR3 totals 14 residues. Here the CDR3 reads CASSYSRWSSPLHF. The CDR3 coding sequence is TGTGCCAGCAGTTACTCGAGATGGAGTTCACCCCTCCACTTT.

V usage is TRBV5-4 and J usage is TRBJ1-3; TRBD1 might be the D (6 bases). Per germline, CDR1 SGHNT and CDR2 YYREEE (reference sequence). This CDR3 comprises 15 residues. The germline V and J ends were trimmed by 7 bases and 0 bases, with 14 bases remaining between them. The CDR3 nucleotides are TGTGCCAGCGGACAGAACCCAAGCTCTGGAAACACCATATATTTT. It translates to CASGQNPSSGNTIYF.